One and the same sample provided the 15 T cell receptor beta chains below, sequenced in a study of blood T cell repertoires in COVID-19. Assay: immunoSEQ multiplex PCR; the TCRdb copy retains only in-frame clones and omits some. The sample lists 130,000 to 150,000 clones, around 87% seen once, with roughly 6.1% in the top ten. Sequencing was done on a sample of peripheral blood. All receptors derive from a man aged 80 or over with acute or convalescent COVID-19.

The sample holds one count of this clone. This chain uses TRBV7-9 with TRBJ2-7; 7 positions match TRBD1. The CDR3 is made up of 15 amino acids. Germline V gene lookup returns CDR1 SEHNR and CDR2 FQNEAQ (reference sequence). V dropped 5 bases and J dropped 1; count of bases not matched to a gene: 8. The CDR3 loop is CASSPSGQPSYEQYF. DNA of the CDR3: TGTGCCAGCAGCCCCTCGGGACAGCCATCCTACGAGCAGTACTTC.

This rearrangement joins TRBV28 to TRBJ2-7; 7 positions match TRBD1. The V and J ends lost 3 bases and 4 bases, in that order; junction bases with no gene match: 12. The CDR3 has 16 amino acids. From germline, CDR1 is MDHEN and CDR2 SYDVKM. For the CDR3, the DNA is TGTGCCAGCAGTTTCCCCAGGGCAGGGGGTGGTTACGAGCAGTACTTC. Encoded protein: CASSFPRAGGGYEQYF.

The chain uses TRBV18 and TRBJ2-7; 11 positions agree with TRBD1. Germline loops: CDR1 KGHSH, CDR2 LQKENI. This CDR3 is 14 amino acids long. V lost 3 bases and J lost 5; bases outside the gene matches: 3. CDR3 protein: CASSPDRGRDEQYF. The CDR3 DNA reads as TGTGCCAGCTCACCGGACAGGGGGCGTGACGAGCAGTACTTC.

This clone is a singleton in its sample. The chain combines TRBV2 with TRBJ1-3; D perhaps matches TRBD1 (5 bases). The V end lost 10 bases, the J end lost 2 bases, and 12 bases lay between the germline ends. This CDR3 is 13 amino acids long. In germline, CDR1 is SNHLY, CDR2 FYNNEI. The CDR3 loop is CATAGRTGNTIYF. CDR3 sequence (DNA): TGTGCCACCGCGGGGCGGACTGGAAACACCATATATTTT.

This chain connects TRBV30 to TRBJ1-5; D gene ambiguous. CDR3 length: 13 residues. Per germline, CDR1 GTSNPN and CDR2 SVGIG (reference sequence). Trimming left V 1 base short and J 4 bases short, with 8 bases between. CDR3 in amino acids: CAWSARENQPQHF. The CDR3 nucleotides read TGTGCCTGGAGTGCGAGGGAAAATCAGCCCCAGCATTTT.

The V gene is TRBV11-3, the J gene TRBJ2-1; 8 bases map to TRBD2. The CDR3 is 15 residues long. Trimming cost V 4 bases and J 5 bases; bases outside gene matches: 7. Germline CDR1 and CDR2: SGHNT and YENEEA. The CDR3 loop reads CASSSGWRGDNEQFF. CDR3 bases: TGTGCCAGCAGCTCGGGGTGGCGGGGGGACAATGAGCAGTTCTTC.

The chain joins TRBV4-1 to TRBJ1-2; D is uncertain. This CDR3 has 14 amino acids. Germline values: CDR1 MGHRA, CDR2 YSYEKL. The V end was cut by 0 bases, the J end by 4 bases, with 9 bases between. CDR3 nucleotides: TGCGCCAGCAGCCAAGATAAAACAGCCTATGGCTACACCTTC. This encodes CASSQDKTAYGYTF.

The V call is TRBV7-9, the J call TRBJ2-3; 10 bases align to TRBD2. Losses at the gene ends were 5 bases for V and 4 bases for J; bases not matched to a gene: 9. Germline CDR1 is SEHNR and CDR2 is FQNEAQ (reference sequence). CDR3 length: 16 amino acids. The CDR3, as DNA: TGTGCCAGCAGCCCGGGACTAGCGTACGTATCAGATACGCAGTATTTT. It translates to CASSPGLAYVSDTQYF.

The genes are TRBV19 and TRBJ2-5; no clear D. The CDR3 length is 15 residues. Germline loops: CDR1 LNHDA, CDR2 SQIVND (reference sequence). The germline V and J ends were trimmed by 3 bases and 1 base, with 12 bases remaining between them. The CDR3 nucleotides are TGTGCCAGTAGTATCTCTCAGCCGGGCCAAGAGACCCAGTACTTC. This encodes CASSISQPGQETQYF.

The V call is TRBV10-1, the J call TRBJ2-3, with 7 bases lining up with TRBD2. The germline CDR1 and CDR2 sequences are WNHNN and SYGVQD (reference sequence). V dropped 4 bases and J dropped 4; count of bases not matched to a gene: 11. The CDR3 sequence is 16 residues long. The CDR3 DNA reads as TGCGCCAGCAGTGCGGCGGGAGACGCCGGGCCAGATACGCAGTATTTT. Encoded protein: CASSAAGDAGPDTQYF.

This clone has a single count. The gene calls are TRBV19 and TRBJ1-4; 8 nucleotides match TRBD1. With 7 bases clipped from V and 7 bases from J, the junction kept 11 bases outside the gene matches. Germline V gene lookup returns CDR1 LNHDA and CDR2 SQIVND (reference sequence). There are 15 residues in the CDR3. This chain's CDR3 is CASTAGTGRFEKLFF. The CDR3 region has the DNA TGTGCCAGTACCGCCGGGACAGGTCGATTTGAAAAACTGTTTTTT. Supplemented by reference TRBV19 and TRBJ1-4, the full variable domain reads DGGITQSPKYLFRKEGQNVTLSCEQNLNHDAMYWYRQDPGQGLRLIYYSQIVNDFQKGDIAEGYSVSREKKESFPLTVTSAQKNPTAFYLCASTAGTGRFEKLFFGSGTQLSVL.

The CDR3 sequence: CASAEDRGTEAFF. CDR3 nucleotides: TGTGCCAGCGCGGAGGACAGGGGCACTGAAGCTTTCTTT. The chain carries TRBV2 and TRBJ1-1; TRBD1 matches at 9 bases. The length of the CDR3 is 13 residues. The V gene's germline CDR1 is SNHLY and CDR2 FYNNEI. Trimming cost V 8 bases and J 4 bases; bases outside gene matches: 5.

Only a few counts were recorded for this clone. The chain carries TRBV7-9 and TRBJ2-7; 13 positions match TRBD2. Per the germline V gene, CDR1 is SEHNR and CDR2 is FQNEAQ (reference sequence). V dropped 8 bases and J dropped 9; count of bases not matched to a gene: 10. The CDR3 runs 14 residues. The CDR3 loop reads CASGVGLAGDGQYF. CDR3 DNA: TGTGCCAGCGGGGTTGGACTAGCGGGAGATGGGCAGTACTTC.

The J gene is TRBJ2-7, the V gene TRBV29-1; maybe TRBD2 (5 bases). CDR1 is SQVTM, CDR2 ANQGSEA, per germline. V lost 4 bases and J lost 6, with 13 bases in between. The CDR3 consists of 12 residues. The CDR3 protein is CSVGRTPSEQYF. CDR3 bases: TGCAGCGTTGGAAGGACTCCCTCCGAGCAGTACTTC.

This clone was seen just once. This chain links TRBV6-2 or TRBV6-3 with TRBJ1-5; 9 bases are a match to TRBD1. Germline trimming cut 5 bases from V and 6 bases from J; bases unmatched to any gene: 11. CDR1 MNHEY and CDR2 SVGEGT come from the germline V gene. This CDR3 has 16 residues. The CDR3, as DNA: TGTGCCAGCAGTATACCCACAGGGGGCGGGAGTCAGCCCCAGCATTTT. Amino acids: CASSIPTGGGSQPQHF.